What follows describes a single T cell receptor beta chain. These data come from a study of blood T cells in healthy people across ages. A second PCR, run for about 7 to 11 cycles, used a sample-barcoded 5' primer plus a J-beta primer mix. One entry per CDR3 protein, called by TCRdb with MiXCR from the 5' RACE reads. In the table there are 1,500,000 or so distinct CDR3 sequences, almost 60% of which are singletons. Germline V CDR1 and CDR2: SGHRS, YFSETQ. V dropped 4 bases and J dropped 0; count of bases not matched to a gene: 7. The CDR3 extends over 16 amino acids. The clonotype comes from a man aged 18 to 30 in good health. The rearrangement links TRBV5-1 to TRBJ1-2, with TRBD1 matching 9 bases. Sequenced material: blood. DNA of the CDR3: TGCGCCAGCAGCCTCGGACAGGGGATGGCTAACTATGGCTACACCTTC. Translating it yields CASSLGQGMANYGYTF. Together with reference TRBV5-1 and TRBJ1-2, the CDR3 gives the full variable domain: KAGVTQTPRYLIKTRGQQVTLSCSPISGHRSVSWYQQTPGQGLQFLFEYFSETQRNKGNFPGRFSGRQFSNSRSEMNVSTLELGDSALYLCASSLGQGMANYGYTFGSGTRLTVV.